These 22 T cell receptor beta chains originate from one sample sequenced in a study of blood T cell repertoires in COVID-19. The repertoire was sequenced with immunoSEQ multiplex PCR; TCRdb's copy has only in-frame clones and lacks some. The data contain about 220,000 clones, 82% of them singletons. The sample comprised peripheral blood. These TCRs come from a woman older than 75 with acute or convalescent COVID-19.

The gene calls are TRBV3-1 (or the pseudogene TRBV3-2) and TRBJ1-1; unclear D gene. V was clipped by 10 bases and J by 5 bases, with 14 bases between them. The CDR3 runs 12 residues. Germline V gene data show CDR1 as LGHDT and CDR2 as YNNKEL (reference sequence). Here the CDR3 DNA reads TGTGCCACCTCGCGCGGGGAAACTGAAGCTTTCTTT. It specifies CATSRGETEAFF.

The rearrangement joins TRBV20-1 to TRBJ2-3, with unresolved D. Germline values: CDR1 DFQATT, CDR2 SNEGSKA (reference sequence). The CDR3 sequence is 14 residues long. V was pared by 3 bases and J by 1 base, with 11 bases between. CDR3 in amino acids: CSASKERGTDTQYF. In DNA form, the CDR3 reads TGCAGTGCTAGTAAGGAGAGAGGCACAGATACGCAGTATTTT.

The chain links TRBV7-3 to TRBJ2-3; maybe TRBD1 (5 bases). The V end lost 5 bases, the J end lost 0 bases, and 18 bases lay between the germline ends. The CDR3 covers 17 residues. Germline CDR1 SGHTA, CDR2 FQGTGA. As DNA, the CDR3 is TGTGCCAGCAGCCCCGACAGCCCCCATACTAGCACAGATACGCAGTATTTT. Amino acids: CASSPDSPHTSTDTQYF.

In its sample, this clone was seen once. This chain joins TRBV19 and TRBJ1-2, with 9 positions matching TRBD1. Germline V gene sequence: CDR1 LNHDA, CDR2 SQIVND (reference sequence). J was trimmed by 8 bases and V by 3 bases; bases with no gene match: 4. CDR3 length: 13 residues. The CDR3 coding sequence is TGTGCCAGTAGTATGACAGGGGGTCGGGGCTACACCTTC. Protein product: CASSMTGGRGYTF.

This chain joins TRBV19 and TRBJ1-2, with D possibly TRBD1 on 6 matching bases. V was trimmed by 8 bases and J by 7 bases, leaving 14 bases between them. CDR1 and CDR2 (germline): LNHDA, SQIVND (reference sequence). The CDR3 consists of 12 residues. DNA of the CDR3: TGTGCCAGTTGGGACACCGGCGGTGGCTACACCTTC. This encodes CASWDTGGGYTF.

This clone was detected a few times. The chain employs TRBV30 and TRBJ1-5, with 9 bases identical to TRBD1. Germline V lookup: CDR1 GTSNPN, CDR2 SVGIG (reference sequence). V was clipped by 4 bases and J by 6 bases; unmatched bases: 7. CDR3 length: 14 residues. CDR3 coding DNA: TGTGCCTGGAACCCGGGACAGGGAACTCAGCCCCAGCATTTT. Protein sequence: CAWNPGQGTQPQHF.

The V call is TRBV29-1, the J call TRBJ1-1; D is uncertain. V gave up 4 bases and J gave up 0 bases, with 9 bases separating them. The germline gives CDR1 SQVTM, CDR2 ANQGSEA. This CDR3 spans 13 amino acids. This CDR3 reads CSVVRQMNTEAFF. CDR3 sequence (DNA): TGCAGCGTTGTTCGCCAGATGAACACTGAAGCTTTCTTT.

The chain joins TRBV6-1 to TRBJ1-1; D is unresolved. The germline V gene encodes CDR1 MNHNS and CDR2 SASEGT. The CDR3 spans 16 residues. Between the trimmed V and J ends, which lost 3 bases and 4 bases, there was a span of 18 bases. CDR3 DNA sequence: TGTGCCAGCAGTGATACGGACCCCCCGGGAGGCACTGAAGCTTTCTTT. This sequence encodes CASSDTDPPGGTEAFF.

In regard to this clone: Here the CDR3 omits its conserved ending phenylalanine or tryptophan, so a read error is the likely source. It is unclear where the CDR3 begins or ends on the DNA, so no DNA is shown, and the CDR3 is as TCRdb lists it. The gene calls are TRBV19 and TRBJ1-1; the DNA was not compared with TRBD1, the D call given in the table. Inclusive of both ends, the CDR3 amounts to 13 amino acids. Germline CDR1 LNHDA, CDR2 SQIVND (reference sequence). The CDR3 is CASSTPGTGAPHL.

The V and J genes are TRBV9 and TRBJ1-1; TRBD1 is a possible D gene (6 bases). The CDR3 runs 16 residues. The germline V gene encodes CDR1 SGDLS and CDR2 YYNGEE. Trimming shortened V by 3 bases and J by 3 bases, and 18 bases separated the two germline ends. CDR3 protein: CASSGPPTGRDTEAFF. The CDR3 nucleotides are TGTGCCAGCAGCGGACCACCCACAGGGAGGGACACTGAAGCTTTCTTT.

The rearrangement joins TRBV29-1 to TRBJ1-1; a possible D gene is TRBD1 (5 bases). The CDR3 loop spans 14 amino acids. Germline lookup yields CDR1 SQVTM and CDR2 ANQGSEA. The CDR3 loop is CTGRAGDRLGKAFF. The CDR3 DNA reads as TGCACCGGTAGGGCGGGGGATCGGCTGGGGAAAGCTTTCTTT.

V is TRBV4-1 and J is TRBJ1-2; weak D call: TRBD1 (5 bases). Per germline, CDR1 MGHRA and CDR2 YSYEKL. The CDR3 is made up of 15 amino acids. With 1 base removed from V and 0 bases from J, the gap between germline ends came to 9 bases. CDR3 in amino acids: CASSQAGGANYGYTF. The CDR3 DNA sequence: TGCGCCAGCAGCCAAGCGGGGGGTGCTAACTATGGCTACACCTTC.

This chain's CDR3 is CASTGTGGTDTQYF. The CDR3 nucleotides are TGTGCCAGCACCGGGACAGGCGGCACAGATACGCAGTATTTT. The chain uses TRBV6-5 and TRBJ2-3, with 8 positions matching TRBD1. Germline V gene lookup returns CDR1 MNHEY and CDR2 SVGAGI. This CDR3 contains 14 residues. V lost 7 bases to trimming and J lost 1 base; unmatched junction nucleotides: 4.

The gene calls are TRBV20-1 and TRBJ2-1; D uncertain. In germline, CDR1 is DFQATT, CDR2 SNEGSKA (reference sequence). The CDR3 is 10 amino acids. With 5 bases removed from V and 7 bases from J, the gap between germline ends came to 6 bases. The CDR3 spells CSASLNEQFF. Written as DNA, the CDR3 is TGCAGTGCTTCTTTAAATGAGCAGTTCTTC.

V and J are TRBV6-6 and TRBJ2-1; 16 bases fit TRBD2. The germline gives CDR1 MNHNY, CDR2 SVGAGI (reference sequence). This CDR3 is built from 15 residues. V lost 5 bases, J lost 9 bases, and 4 bases stayed unmatched. CDR3 residues: CASSVGLAGGGEQFF. The CDR3 DNA is TGTGCCAGCAGTGTGGGACTAGCGGGGGGGGGTGAGCAGTTCTTC.

V gene TRBV28 combines with J gene TRBJ1-1; D is unclear. The CDR3 contains 11 residues. Germline CDR1 MDHEN, CDR2 SYDVKM. With 3 bases removed from V and 7 bases from J, the gap between germline ends came to 6 bases. CDR3 region: CASSFGFEAFF. In nucleotides, the CDR3 is TGTGCCAGCAGTTTCGGTTTTGAAGCTTTCTTT.

V gene TRBV24-1 combines with J gene TRBJ2-1, with 7 bases lining up with TRBD1. Germline V gives CDR1 KGHDR, CDR2 SFDVKD. The CDR3 has 15 residues. J was trimmed by 6 bases and V by 7 bases; bases with no gene match: 11. The CDR3 region is CATSPGGLFGNEQFF. The CDR3 DNA reads TGTGCCACCAGCCCAGGGGGTTTGTTTGGCAATGAGCAGTTCTTC.

This chain joins TRBV18 and TRBJ2-2, with a possible D match to TRBD1 (6 bases). The germline V gene has CDR1 KGHSH and CDR2 LQKENI. The V end was cut by 4 bases, the J end by 0 bases, with 12 bases between. The CDR3 has 16 amino acids. CDR3 nucleotides: TGTGCCAGCTCACAAAATGGGGGCTCGAACACCGGGGAGCTGTTTTTT. Translating gives CASSQNGGSNTGELFF.

The chain uses TRBV7-2 and TRBJ1-1, with a possible D match to TRBD1 (6 bases). Looked up from germline, CDR1 is SGHTA and CDR2 is FQGNSA. The CDR3 loop spans 16 amino acids. V lost 4 bases, J lost 4 bases, and 19 bases lay in between. CDR3 amino acids: CASSSMGGRPRTEAFF. DNA of the CDR3: TGTGCCAGCAGCTCCATGGGGGGGCGTCCCCGCACTGAAGCTTTCTTT.

This clone has only a few counts. The J gene is TRBJ1-1, the V gene TRBV11-2; maybe TRBD1 (6 bases). The CDR3 is 15 residues long. Trimming left V 7 bases short and J 2 bases short, with 17 bases between. The V gene's germline CDR1 is SGHAT and CDR2 FQNNGV. The CDR3 nucleotides are TGTGCCAGCACCTCCTCCCCCAGGGGAAACACTGAAGCTTTCTTT. Translation: CASTSSPRGNTEAFF.

The rearrangement links TRBV2 to TRBJ2-7; D gene unclear. The germline V and J ends were trimmed by 3 bases and 0 bases, with 12 bases remaining between them. Germline V CDR1 and CDR2: SNHLY, FYNNEI. This CDR3 comprises 15 residues. DNA of the CDR3: TGTGCCAGCAGTGAGGTCTACTCGAGCTCCTACGAGCAGTACTTC. Translating gives CASSEVYSSSYEQYF.

This clone was counted only a few times. The chain links TRBV3-1 (or the pseudogene TRBV3-2) to TRBJ1-6; D not certain. The ends were cut back, 2 bases at V and 4 bases at J, with 6 bases in the middle. Per germline, CDR1 LGHDT and CDR2 YNNKEL (reference sequence). The CDR3 is made up of 14 amino acids. The chain's CDR3 is CASSQTSYNSPLHF. The CDR3 bases are TGTGCCAGCAGCCAAACAAGTTATAATTCACCCCTCCACTTT.